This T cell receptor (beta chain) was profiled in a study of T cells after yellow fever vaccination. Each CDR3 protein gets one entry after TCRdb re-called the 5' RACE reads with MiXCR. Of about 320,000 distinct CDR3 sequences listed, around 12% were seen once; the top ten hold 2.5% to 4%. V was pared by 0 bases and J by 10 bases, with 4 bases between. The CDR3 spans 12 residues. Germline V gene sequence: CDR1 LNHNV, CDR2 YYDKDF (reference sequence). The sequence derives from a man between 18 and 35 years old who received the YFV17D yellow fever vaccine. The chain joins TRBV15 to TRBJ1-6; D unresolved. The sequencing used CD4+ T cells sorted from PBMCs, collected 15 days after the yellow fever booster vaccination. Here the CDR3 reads CATSRDSSPLHF. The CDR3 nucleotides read TGTGCCACCAGCAGAGATTCGTCACCCCTCCACTTT. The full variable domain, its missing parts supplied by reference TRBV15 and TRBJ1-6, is DAMVIQNPRYQVTQFGKPVTLSCSQTLNHNVMYWYQQKSSQAPKLLFHYYDKDFNNEADTPDNFQSRRPNTSFCFLDIRSPGLGDTAMYLCATSRDSSPLHFGNGTRLTVT.